A selection of T cell receptor beta chains follows, all from one sample in a study of vaccination and CD4 T cells after COVID-19. TCRdb analysed the PCR reads with MiXCR anew, one entry per CDR3 protein. The sample holds 12,000 or so distinct CDR3 sequences, 44% seen once. Their antigens are not known. The sequencing input was CD4+ T cells from blood, cultured in vitro. The origin of the receptors is a human donor who had recovered from COVID-19. CDR3s include the opening cysteine and the closing phenylalanine or tryptophan. Fields, in order: clone size, J gene, V gene, D gene, CDR3 DNA, CDR3 protein. D genes are given only for firm matches. Rows may omit the clone size; those that give it use once, few, many or a size class.

clone_size: .
j_call: TRBJ2-7
v_call: TRBV6-1
d_call: TRBD1
cdr3_nt: TGTGCCACGTCCAGGGGGTCCTCCTACGAGCAGTACTTC
cdr3_aa: CATSRGSSYEQYF

clone_size: few
j_call: TRBJ1-5
v_call: TRBV12-3/TRBV12-4
d_call: .
cdr3_nt: TGTGCCAGCAGTCTTCAGGAAAATCAGCCCCAGCATTTT
cdr3_aa: CASSLQENQPQHF

clone_size: .
j_call: TRBJ2-7
v_call: TRBV20-1
d_call: .
cdr3_nt: TGCAGTGCTAGAGATTGGGGCGGGGGCAGGGTCATCTACGAGCAGTACTTC
cdr3_aa: CSARDWGGGRVIYEQYF

clone_size: few
j_call: TRBJ1-5
v_call: TRBV28
d_call: .
cdr3_nt: TGTGCCAGCAGTTTACGGGGGGTCAATGGGCCCCAGCATTTT
cdr3_aa: CASSLRGVNGPQHF

clone_size: few
j_call: TRBJ2-5
v_call: TRBV20-1
d_call: TRBD2
cdr3_nt: TGCAGTGCTGGACGGGGGGGCGGAGAGACCCAGTACTTC
cdr3_aa: CSAGRGGGETQYF

clone_size: .
j_call: TRBJ1-1
v_call: TRBV20-1
d_call: TRBD1
cdr3_nt: TGCAGTGCTAGAGATTTTACAGGGGGCGACACTGAAGCTTTCTTT
cdr3_aa: CSARDFTGGDTEAFF

clone_size: .
j_call: TRBJ2-4
v_call: TRBV28
d_call: .
cdr3_nt: TGTGCCAGCAGTTTAAGGGTGGGAAACATTCAGTACTTC
cdr3_aa: CASSLRVGNIQYF

clone_size: .
j_call: TRBJ2-1
v_call: TRBV5-3
d_call: .
cdr3_nt: TGTGCCAGCAGCTTGGTTGCCGGCAATGAGCAGTTCTTC
cdr3_aa: CASSLVAGNEQFF

clone_size: few
j_call: TRBJ1-5
v_call: TRBV20-1
d_call: TRBD1
cdr3_nt: TGCAGTGCTAGCTGGTACAGGGGCGAAGGCAATCAGCCCCAGCATTTT
cdr3_aa: CSASWYRGEGNQPQHF

clone_size: .
j_call: TRBJ1-2
v_call: TRBV7-9
d_call: TRBD1
cdr3_nt: TGTGCCAGCAGCTCCGGACAGGGGGCGGATGGCTACACCTTC
cdr3_aa: CASSSGQGADGYTF

clone_size: medium-sized
j_call: TRBJ2-7
v_call: TRBV19
d_call: .
cdr3_nt: TGTGCCAGTAGTATCCCGGGGGCCTACGAGCAGTACTTC
cdr3_aa: CASSIPGAYEQYF